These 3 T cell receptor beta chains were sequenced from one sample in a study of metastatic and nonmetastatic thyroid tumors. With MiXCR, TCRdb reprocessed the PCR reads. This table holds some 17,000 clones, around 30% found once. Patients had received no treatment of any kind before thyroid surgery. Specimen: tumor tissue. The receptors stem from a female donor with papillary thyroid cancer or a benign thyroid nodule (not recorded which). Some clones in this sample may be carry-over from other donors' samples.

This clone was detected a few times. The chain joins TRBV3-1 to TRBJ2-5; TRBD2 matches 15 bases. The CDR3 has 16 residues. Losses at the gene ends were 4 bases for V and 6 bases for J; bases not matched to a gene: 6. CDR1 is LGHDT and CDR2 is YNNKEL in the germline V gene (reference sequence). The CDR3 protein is CASSLRTSGGAQTQYF. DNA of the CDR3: TGTGCCAGCAGCCTCAGGACTAGCGGGGGGGCACAGACCCAGTACTTC.

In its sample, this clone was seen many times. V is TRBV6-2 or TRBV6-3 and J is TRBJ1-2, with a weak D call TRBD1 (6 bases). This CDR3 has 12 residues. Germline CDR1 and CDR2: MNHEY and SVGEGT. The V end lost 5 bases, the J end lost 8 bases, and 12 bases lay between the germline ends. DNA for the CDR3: TGTGCCAGCAGTCAGGGGACTCGCGGCTACACCTTC. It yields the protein CASSQGTRGYTF.

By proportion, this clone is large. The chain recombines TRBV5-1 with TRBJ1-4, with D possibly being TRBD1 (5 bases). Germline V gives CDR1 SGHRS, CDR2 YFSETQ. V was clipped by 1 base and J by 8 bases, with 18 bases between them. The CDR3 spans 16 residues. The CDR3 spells CASSLRDVGEGEKLFF. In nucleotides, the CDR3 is TGCGCCAGCAGCTTGAGGGATGTGGGGGAAGGAGAAAAACTGTTTTTT.